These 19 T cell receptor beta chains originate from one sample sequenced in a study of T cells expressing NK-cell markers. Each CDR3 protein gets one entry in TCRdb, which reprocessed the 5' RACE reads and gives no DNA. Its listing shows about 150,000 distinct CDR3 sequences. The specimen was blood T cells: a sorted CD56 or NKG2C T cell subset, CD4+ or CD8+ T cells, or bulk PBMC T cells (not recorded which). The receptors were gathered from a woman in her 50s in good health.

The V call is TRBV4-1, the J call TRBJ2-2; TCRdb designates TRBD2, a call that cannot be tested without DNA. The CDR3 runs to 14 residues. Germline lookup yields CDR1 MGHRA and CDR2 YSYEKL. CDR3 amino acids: CASSPGLSTGELFF.

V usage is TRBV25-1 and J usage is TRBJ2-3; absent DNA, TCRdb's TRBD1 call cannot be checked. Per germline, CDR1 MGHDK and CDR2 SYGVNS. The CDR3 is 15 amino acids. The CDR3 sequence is CASSESGGGTDTQYF.

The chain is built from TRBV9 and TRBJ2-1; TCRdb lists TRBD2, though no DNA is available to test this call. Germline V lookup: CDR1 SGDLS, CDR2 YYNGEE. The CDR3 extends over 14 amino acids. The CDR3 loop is CASSPRAYSNEQFF.

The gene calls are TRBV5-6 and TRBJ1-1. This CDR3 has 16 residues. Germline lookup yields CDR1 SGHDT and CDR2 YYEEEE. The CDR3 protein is CASSFGYRLDGTEAFF.

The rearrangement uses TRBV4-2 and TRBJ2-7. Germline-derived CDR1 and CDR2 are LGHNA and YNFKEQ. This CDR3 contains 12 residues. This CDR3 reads CASSQGSTEQYF.

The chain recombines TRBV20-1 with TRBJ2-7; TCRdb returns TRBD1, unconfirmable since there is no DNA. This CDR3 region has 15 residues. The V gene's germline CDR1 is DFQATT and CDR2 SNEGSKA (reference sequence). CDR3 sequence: CSARGGQGGYYEQYF.

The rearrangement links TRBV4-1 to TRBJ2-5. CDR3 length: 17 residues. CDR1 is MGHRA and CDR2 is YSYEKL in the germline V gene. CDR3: CASSQEIGGSYQETQYF.

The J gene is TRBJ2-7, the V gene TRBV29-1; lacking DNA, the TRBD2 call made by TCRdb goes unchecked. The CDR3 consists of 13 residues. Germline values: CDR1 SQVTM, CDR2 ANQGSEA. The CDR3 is CSVVASFPYEQYF.

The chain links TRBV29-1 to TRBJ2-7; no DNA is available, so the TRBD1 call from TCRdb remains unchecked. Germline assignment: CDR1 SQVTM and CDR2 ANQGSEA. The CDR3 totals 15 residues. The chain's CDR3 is CSVEEGLGRDYEQYF.

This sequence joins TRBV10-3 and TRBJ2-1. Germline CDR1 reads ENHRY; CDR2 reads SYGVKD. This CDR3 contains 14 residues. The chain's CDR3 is CAISEREGYNEQFF.

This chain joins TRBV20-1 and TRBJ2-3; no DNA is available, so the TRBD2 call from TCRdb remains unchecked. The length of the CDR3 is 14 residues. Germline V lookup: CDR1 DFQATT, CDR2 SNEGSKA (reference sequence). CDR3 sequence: CSARESSGRDTQYF.

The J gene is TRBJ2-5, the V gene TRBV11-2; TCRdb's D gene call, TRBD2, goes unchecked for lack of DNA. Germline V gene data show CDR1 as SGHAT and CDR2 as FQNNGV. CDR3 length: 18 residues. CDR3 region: CASSHGWSAGSFQETQYF.

CDR3 protein: CASSLSNVGDREDGYTF. The rearrangement links TRBV27 to TRBJ1-2; TCRdb's D call of TRBD1 is untestable without DNA. CDR3 size: 17 residues. CDR1 is MNHEY, CDR2 SMNVEV, per germline (reference sequence).

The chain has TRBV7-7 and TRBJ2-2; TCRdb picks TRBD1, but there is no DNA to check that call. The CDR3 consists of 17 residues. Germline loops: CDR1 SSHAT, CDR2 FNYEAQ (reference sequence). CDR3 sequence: CASSLLGAGVGTGELFF.

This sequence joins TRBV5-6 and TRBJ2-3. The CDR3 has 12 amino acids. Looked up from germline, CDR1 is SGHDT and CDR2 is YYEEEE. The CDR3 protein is CASSSDEDTQYF.

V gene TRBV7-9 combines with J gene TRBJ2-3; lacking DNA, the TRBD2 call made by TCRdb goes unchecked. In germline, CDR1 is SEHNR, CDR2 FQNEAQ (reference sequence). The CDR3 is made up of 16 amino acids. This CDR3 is CASSPRASGRLDTQYF.

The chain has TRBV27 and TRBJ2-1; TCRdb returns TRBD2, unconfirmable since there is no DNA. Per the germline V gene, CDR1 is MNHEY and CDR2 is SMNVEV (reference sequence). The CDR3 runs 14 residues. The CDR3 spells CATRDLEDESEQFF.

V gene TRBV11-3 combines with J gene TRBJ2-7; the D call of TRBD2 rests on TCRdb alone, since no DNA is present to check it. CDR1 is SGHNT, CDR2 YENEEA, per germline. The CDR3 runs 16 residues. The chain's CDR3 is CASSLVRDLRVYEQYF.

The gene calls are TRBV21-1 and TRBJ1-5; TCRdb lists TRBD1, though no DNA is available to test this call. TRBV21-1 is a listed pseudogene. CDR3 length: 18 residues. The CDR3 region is CASIYPDSGFDSNQPQHF.